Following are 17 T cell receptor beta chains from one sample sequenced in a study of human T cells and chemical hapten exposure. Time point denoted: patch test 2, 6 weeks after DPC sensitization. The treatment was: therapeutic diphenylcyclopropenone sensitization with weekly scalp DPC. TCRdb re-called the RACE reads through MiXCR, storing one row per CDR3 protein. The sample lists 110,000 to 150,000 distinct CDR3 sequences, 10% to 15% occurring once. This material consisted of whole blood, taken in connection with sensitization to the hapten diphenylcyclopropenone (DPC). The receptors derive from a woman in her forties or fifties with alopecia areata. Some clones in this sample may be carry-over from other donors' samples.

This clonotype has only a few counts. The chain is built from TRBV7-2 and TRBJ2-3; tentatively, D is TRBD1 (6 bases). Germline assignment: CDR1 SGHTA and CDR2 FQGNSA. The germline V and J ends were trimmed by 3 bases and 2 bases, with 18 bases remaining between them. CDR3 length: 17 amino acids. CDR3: CASSLVGGPSNTDTQYF. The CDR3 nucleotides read TGTGCCAGCAGCTTGGTTGGGGGCCCCTCCAACACAGATACGCAGTATTTT.

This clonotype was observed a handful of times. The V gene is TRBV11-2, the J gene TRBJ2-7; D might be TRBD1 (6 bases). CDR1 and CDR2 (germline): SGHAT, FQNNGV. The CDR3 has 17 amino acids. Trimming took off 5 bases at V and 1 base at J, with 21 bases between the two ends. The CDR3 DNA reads TGTGCCAGCAGCCTAGGAAGGGGGAACGTCCTATCCTACGAGCAGTACTTC. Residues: CASSLGRGNVLSYEQYF.

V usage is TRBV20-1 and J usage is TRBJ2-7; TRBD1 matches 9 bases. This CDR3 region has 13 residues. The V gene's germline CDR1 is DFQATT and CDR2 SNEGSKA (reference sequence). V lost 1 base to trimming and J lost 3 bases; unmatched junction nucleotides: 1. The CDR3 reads CSARVGQGYEQYF. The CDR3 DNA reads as TGCAGTGCTAGAGTGGGACAGGGCTACGAGCAGTACTTC.

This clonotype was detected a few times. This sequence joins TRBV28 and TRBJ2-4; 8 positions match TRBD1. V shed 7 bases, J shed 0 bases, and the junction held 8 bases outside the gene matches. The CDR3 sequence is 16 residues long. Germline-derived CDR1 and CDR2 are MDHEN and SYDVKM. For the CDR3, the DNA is TGTGCCAGCATCCCCGGGACAGGTCTAGCCAAAAACATTCAGTACTTC. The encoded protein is CASIPGTGLAKNIQYF.

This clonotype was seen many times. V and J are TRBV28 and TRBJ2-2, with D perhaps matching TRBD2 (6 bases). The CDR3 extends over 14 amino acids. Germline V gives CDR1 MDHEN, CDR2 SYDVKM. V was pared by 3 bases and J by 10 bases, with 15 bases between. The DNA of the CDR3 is TGTGCCAGCAGTTTCCGAGGAGGGGCGGAGGAGCTGTTTTTT. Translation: CASSFRGGAEELFF.

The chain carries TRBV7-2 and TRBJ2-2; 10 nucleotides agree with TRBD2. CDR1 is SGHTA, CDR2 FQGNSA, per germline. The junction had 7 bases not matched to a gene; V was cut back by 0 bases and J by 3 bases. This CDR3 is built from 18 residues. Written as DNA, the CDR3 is TGTGCCAGCAGCTTAGCGGTGAGACTAGCGGGTTACACCGGGGAGCTGTTTTTT. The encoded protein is CASSLAVRLAGYTGELFF.

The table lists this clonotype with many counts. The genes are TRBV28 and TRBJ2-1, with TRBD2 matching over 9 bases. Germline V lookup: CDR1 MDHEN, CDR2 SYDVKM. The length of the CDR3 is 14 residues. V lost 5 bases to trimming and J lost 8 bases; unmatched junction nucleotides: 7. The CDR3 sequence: CASSPPPSGDEQFF. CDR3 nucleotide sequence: TGTGCCAGCAGTCCACCGCCTAGCGGGGATGAGCAGTTCTTC.

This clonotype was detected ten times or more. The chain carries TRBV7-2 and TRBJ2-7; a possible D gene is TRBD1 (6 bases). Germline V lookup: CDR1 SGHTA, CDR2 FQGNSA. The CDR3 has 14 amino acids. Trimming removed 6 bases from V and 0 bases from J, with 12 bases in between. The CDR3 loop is CASRKTGSSYEQYF. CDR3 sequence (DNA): TGTGCCAGCAGGAAAACAGGGAGCTCCTACGAGCAGTACTTC.

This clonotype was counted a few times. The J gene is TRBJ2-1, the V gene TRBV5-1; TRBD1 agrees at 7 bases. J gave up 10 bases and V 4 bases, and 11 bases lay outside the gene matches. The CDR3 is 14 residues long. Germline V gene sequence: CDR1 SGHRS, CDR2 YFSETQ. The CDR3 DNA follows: TGCGCCAGCAGCCCCGGAGACAGGGTTGGAGAGCAGTTCTTC. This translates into CASSPGDRVGEQFF. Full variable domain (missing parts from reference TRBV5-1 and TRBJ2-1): KAGVTQTPRYLIKTRGQQVTLSCSPISGHRSVSWYQQTPGQGLQFLFEYFSETQRNKGNFPGRFSGRQFSNSRSEMNVSTLELGDSALYLCASSPGDRVGEQFFGPGTRLTVL.

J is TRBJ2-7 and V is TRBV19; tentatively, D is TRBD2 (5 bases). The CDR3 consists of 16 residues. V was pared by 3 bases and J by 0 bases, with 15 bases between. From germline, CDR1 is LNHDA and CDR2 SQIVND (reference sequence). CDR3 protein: CASSMSLQRPSYEQYF. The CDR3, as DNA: TGTGCCAGTAGTATGAGTCTCCAGCGGCCCTCCTACGAGCAGTACTTC.

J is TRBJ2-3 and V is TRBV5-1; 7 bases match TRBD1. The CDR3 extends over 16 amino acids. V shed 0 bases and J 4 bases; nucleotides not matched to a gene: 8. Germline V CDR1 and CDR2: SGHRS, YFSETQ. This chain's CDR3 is CASSLGQGMIADTQYF. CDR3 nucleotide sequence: TGCGCCAGCAGCTTGGGACAGGGAATGATCGCAGATACGCAGTATTTT.

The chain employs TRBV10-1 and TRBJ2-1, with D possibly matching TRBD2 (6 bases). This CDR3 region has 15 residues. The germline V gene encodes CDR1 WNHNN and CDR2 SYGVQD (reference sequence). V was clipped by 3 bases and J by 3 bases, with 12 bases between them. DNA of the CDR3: TGCGCCAGCAGTGACGGGGGATCTGGCTACAATGAGCAGTTCTTC. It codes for CASSDGGSGYNEQFF.

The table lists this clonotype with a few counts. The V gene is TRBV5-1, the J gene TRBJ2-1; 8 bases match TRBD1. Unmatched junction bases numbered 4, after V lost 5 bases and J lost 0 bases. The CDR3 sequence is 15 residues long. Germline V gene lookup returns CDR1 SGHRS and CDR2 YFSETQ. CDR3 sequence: CASRDTGGSYNEQFF. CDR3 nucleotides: TGCGCCAGCAGGGATACAGGGGGCTCCTACAATGAGCAGTTCTTC.

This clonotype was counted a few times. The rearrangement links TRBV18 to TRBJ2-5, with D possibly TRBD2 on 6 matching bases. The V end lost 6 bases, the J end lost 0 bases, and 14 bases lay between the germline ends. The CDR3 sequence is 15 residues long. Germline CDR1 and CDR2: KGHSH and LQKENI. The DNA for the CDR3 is TGTGCCAGCTCGCCGAGGCTAGCGAACCAAGAGACCCAGTACTTC. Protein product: CASSPRLANQETQYF.

CDR3 region: CASRFAGRGGAGYTF. CDR3 DNA: TGTGCCAGCAGGTTTGCTGGCCGAGGGGGCGCCGGCTACACCTTC. This chain joins TRBV7-2 and TRBJ1-2; TRBD1 matches 7 bases. CDR3 length equals 15 residues. Germline CDR1 is SGHTA and CDR2 is FQGNSA. The V and J ends lost 6 bases and 8 bases, in that order; junction bases with no gene match: 15. Filled out from reference TRBV7-2 and TRBJ1-2, the complete variable domain reads GAGVSQSPSNKVTEKGKDVELRCDPISGHTALYWYRQSLGQGLEFLIYFQGNSAPDKSGLPSDRFSAERTGGSVSTLTIQRTQQEDSAVYLCASRFAGRGGAGYTFGSGTRLTVV.

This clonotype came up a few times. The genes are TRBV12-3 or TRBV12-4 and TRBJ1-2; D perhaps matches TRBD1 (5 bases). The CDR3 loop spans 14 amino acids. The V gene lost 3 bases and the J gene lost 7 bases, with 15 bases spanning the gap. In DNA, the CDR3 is TGTGCCAGCAGTTTGCGGGGACGGTCGGCTGGCTACACCTTC. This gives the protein CASSLRGRSAGYTF.

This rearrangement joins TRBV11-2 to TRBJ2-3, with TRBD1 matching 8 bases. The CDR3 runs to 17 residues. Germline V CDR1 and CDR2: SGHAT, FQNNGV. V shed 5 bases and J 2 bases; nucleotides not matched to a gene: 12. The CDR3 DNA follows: TGTGCCAGCAGCACTTCCCGGACAGGGAGTAACACAGATACGCAGTATTTT. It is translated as CASSTSRTGSNTDTQYF.